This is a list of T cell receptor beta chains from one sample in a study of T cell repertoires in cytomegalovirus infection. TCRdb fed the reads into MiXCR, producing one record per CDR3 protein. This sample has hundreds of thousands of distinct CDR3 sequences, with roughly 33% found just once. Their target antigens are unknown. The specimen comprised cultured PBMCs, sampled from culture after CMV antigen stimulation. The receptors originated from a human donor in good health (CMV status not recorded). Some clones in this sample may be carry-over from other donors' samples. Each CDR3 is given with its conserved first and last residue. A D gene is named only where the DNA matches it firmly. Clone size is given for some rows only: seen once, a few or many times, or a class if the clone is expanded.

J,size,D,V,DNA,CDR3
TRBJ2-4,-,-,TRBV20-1,TGCAGTGCTAGCTACGGCGTGGGCGAAGACATTCAGTACTTC,CSASYGVGEDIQYF
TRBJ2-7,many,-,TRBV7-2,TGTGCCAGCAGCTTGGGACAAGTCTCCTACGAGCAGTACTTC,CASSLGQVSYEQYF
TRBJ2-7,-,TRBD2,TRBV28,TGTGCCAGCAGGGCGGGGGATAGGAGCTCCTACGAGCAGTACTTC,CASRAGDRSSYEQYF
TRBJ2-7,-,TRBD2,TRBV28,TGTGCCAGCAGTACCACAGGACTAGCGGGGGGCGGATCCTACGAGCAGTACTTC,CASSTTGLAGGGSYEQYF
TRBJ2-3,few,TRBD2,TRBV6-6,TGTGCCAGCAGTTACACGCCGGGAGGGCCGTCGGCAGATACGCAGTATTTT,CASSYTPGGPSADTQYF
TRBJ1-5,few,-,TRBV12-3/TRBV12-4,TGTGCCAGCAATGGAGGGGGGGGCAATCAGCCCCAGCATTTT,CASNGGGGNQPQHF
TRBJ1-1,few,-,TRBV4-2,TGTGCCAGCAGCCAACTGACAGGAGCTGAAGCTTTCTTT,CASSQLTGAEAFF
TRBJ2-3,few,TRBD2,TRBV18,TGTGCCAGCTCACCAAGGAGGACTAGCGGGGTCCAAGATACGCAGTATTTT,CASSPRRTSGVQDTQYF
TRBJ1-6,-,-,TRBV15,TGTGCCACCATGGCAGGGCGGGGTTCACCCCTCCACTTT,CATMAGRGSPLHF
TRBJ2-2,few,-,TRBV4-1,TGCGCCAGCAGCTTCAGTCCATCCGCAGGGGTGACCGGGGAGCTGTTTTTT,CASSFSPSAGVTGELFF
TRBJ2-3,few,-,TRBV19,TGTGCCAGTAGTATGAGGGGAGAAGACACAGATACGCAGTATTTT,CASSMRGEDTDTQYF
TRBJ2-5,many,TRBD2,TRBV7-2,TGTGCCAGCAGCGGAAGACTAGCGGGGGAAGAGACCCAGTACTTC,CASSGRLAGEETQYF
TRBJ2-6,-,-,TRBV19,TGTGCCAGTAGTATTCCCTCTGGGGCCAACGTCCTGACTTTC,CASSIPSGANVLTF
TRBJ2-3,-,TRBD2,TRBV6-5,TGTGCCAGCAGTTACTCGATAGCGGGGGTCCAGTATTTT,CASSYSIAGVQYF
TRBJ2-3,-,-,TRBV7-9,TGTGCCAGCAGCCCTCCTAGGGGCAGCCCCACAGATACGCAGTATTTT,CASSPPRGSPTDTQYF
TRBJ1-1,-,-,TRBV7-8,TGTGCCAGCTTGTGGGGATTGAACACTGAAGCTTTCTTT,CASLWGLNTEAFF
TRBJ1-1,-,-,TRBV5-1,TGCGCCAGCAGCTTCGAGGGGGGGAACACTGAAGCTTTCTTT,CASSFEGGNTEAFF
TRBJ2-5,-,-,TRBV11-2,TGTGCCAGCAGCCCTCTAGTGGGGAGGGAGACCCAGTACTTC,CASSPLVGRETQYF
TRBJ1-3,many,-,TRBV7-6,TGTGCCAGCAGCTTAGCGTTTACGGCTCGGTCTGGAAACACCATATATTTT,CASSLAFTARSGNTIYF
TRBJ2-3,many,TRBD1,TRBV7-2,TGCGCCAGCAGCTTGGGACAGCGGACAGATACGCAGTATTTT,CASSLGQRTDTQYF
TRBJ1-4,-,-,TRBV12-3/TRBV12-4,TGTGCCACCCGACCCTCAACTAATGAAAAACTGTTTTTT,CATRPSTNEKLFF
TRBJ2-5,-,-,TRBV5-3,TGTGCCAGCAGCTTGGTGGGGGCCCGCGGGGAGACCCAGTACTTC,CASSLVGARGETQYF
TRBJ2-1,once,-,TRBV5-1,TGCGCCAGCAGCTTGGGATCTAGCCATCGAGAGCAGTTCTTC,CASSLGSSHREQFF
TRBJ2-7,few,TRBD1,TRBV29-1,TGCAGCGTGACGACAGGGGCGGGGGAGCAGTACTTC,CSVTTGAGEQYF
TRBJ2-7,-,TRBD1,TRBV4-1,TGCGCCAGCAGCCCGTCCGGGACAGGGGGTGAGCAGTACTTC,CASSPSGTGGEQYF
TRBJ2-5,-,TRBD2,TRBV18,TGTGCCAGCTCACCGGGCGGCGGGAGGGCCTCCGGAGGGCCTAGGGAGACCCAGTACTTC,CASSPGGGRASGGPRETQYF
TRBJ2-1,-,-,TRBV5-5,TGTGCCAGCATGATTACCGGGGAAGAGCAGTTCTTC,CASMITGEEQFF
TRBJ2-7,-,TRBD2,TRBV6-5,TGTGCCAGCAGTGAATGGGGGCTAGCGGGTACCACCTACGAGCAGTACTTC,CASSEWGLAGTTYEQYF
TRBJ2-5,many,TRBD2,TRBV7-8,TGTGCCAGCAGCTTCAGTAGCGGGGGAGCTCGGGAGACCCAGTACTTC,CASSFSSGGARETQYF
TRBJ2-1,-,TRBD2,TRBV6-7,TGTGCCAGCAGTTACGGTAGCGGGGGGTACAATGAGCAGTTCTTC,CASSYGSGGYNEQFF
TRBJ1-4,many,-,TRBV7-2,TGTGCCAGCAGCCCACAGAGGAATGAAAAACTGTTTTTT,CASSPQRNEKLFF
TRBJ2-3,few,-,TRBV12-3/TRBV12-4,TGTGCCAGCAGTGCTAATCTGGGGGCAGGTTCCACAGATACGCAGTATTTT,CASSANLGAGSTDTQYF
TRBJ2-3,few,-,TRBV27,TGTGCCAGCAGCCGCCTCGATACGCAGTATTTT,CASSRLDTQYF
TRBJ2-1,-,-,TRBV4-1,TGCGCCAGCAGCCAAGCCCCCTACCTCTACAATGAGCAGTTCTTC,CASSQAPYLYNEQFF
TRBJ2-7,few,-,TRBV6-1,TGTGCCAGCAGTGACCCTAGGAAGGTCTACGAGCAGTACTTC,CASSDPRKVYEQYF
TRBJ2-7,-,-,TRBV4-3,TGCGCCAGCAGCCAAGATGGGGCGGGACAGTCCTACGAGCAGTACTTC,CASSQDGAGQSYEQYF
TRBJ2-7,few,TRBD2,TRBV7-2,TGTGCCAGCAGCTTCCTCCCCGGACTAGCTTACTACGAGCAGTACTTC,CASSFLPGLAYYEQYF